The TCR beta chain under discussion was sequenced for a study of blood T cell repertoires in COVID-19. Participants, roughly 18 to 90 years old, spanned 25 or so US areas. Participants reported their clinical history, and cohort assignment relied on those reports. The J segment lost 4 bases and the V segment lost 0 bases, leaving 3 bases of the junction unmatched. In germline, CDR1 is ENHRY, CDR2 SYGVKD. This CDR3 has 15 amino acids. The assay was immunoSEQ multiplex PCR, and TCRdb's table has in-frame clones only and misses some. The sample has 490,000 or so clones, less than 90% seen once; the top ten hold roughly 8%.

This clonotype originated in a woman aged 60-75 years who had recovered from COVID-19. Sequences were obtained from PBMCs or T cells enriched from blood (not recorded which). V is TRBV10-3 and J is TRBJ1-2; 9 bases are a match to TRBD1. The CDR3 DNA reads TGTGCCATCAGTGAGTCCGGGACAGGGACCTATGGCTACACCTTC. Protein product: CAISESGTGTYGYTF.